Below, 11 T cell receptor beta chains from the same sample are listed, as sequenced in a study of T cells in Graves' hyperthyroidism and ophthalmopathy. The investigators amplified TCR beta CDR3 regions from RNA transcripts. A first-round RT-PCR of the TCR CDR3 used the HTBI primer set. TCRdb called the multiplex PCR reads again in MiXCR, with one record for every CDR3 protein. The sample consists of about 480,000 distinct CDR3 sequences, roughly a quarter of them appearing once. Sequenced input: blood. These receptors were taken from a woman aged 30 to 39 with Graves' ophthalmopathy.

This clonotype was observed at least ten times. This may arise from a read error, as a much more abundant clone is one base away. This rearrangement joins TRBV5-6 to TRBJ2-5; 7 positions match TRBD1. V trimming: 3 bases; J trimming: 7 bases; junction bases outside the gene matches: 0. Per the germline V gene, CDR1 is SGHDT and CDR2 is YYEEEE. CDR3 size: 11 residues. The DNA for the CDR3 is TGTGCCAGCAGCTCAGGGGGGACCCAGTACTTC. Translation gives CASSSGGTQYF.

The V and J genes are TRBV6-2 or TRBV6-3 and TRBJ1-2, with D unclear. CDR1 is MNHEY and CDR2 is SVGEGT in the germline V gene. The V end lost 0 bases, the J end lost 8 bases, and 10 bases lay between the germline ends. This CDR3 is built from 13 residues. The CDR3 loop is CASSYSVGIGYTF. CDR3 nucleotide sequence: TGTGCCAGCAGTTACTCCGTGGGAATAGGCTACACCTTC.

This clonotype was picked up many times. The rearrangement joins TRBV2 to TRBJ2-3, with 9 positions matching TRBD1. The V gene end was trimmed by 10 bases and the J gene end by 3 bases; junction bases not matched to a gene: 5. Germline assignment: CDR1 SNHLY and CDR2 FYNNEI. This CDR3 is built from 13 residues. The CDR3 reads CATYRGLTDTQYF. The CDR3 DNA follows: TGTGCCACCTACAGGGGGCTTACAGATACGCAGTATTTT. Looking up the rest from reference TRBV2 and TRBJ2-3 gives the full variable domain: EPEVTQTPSHQVTQMGQEVILRCVPISNHLYFYWYRQILGQKVEFLVSFYNNEISEKSEIFDDQFSVERPDGSNFTLKIRSTKLEDSAMYFCATYRGLTDTQYFGPGTRLTVL.

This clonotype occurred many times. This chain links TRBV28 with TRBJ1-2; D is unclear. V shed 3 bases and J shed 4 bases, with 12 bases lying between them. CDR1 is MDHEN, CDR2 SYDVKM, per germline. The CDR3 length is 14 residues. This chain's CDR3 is CASSFHGFGYGYTF. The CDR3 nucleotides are TGTGCCAGCAGTTTCCACGGATTTGGCTATGGCTACACCTTC.

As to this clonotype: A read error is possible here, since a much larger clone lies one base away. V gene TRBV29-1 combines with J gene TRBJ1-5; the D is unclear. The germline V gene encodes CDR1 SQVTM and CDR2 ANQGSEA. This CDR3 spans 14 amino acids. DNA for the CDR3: TGCAGCGTCCTCAGCGGAGTCAGCAATCAGCCCGAGCATTTT. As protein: CSVLSGVSNQPEHF.

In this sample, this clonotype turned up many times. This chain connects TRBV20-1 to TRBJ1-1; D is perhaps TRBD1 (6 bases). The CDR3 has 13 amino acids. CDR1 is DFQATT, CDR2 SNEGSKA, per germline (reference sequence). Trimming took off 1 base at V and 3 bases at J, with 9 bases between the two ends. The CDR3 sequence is CSARVQGDTEAFF. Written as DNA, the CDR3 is TGCAGTGCTAGAGTACAGGGAGACACTGAAGCTTTCTTT.

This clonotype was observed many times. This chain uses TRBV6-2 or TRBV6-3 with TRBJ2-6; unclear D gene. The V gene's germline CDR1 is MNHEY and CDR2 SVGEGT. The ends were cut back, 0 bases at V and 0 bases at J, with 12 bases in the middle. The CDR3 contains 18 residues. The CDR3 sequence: CASSYSSRPYSGANVLTF. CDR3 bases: TGTGCCAGCAGTTACTCGTCCAGGCCATACTCTGGGGCCAACGTCCTGACTTTC.

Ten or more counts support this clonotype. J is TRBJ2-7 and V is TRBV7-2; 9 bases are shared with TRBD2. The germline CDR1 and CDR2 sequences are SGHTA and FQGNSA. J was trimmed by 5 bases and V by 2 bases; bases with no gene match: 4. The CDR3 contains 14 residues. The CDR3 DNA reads TGTGCCAGCAGCTTACTAGCGGGGTTGAACGAGCAGTACTTC. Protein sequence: CASSLLAGLNEQYF.

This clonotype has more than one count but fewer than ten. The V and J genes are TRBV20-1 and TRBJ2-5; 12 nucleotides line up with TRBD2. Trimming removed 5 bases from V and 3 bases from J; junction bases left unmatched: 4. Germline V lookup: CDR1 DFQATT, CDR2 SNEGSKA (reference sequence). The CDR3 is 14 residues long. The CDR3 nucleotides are TGCAGTGCTGGCTCTAGCGGGAGGGAAGAGACCCAGTACTTC. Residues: CSAGSSGREETQYF.

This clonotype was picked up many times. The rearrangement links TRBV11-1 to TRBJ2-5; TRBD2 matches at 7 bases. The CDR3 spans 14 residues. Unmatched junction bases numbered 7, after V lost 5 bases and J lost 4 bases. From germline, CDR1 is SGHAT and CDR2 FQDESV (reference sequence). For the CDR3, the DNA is TGTGCCAGCAGCCGTTGGACTAGGGGAGAGACCCAGTACTTC. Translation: CASSRWTRGETQYF.

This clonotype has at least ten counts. CDR3 sequence reads: CASSLNPGYEQYF. CDR3 coding DNA: TGTGCCAGCAGCTTAAACCCTGGCTACGAGCAGTACTTC. The J gene is TRBJ2-7, the V gene TRBV7-3; the D is unclear. The CDR3 totals 13 residues. V lost 1 base and J lost 3, with 7 bases in between. Germline lookup yields CDR1 SGHTA and CDR2 FQGTGA.